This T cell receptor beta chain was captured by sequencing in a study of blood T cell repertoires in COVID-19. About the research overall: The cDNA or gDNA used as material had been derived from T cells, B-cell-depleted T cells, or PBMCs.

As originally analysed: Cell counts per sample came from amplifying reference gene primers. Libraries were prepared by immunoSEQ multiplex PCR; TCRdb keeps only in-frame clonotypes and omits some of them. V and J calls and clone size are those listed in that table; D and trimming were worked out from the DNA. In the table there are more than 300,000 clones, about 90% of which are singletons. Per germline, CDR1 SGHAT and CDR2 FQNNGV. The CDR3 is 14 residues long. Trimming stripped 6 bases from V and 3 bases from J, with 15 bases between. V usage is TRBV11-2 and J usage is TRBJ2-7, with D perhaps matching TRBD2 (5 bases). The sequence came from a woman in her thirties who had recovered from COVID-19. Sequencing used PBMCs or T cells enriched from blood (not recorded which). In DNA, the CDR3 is TGTGCCAGCAGGAGAATAGAGGGCCTCTACGAGCAGTACTTC. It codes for CASRRIEGLYEQYF. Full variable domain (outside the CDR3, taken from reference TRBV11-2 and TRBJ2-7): EAGVAQSPRYKIIEKRQSVAFWCNPISGHATLYWYQQILGQGPKLLIQFQNNGVVDDSQLPKDRFSAERLKGVDSTLKIQPAKLEDSAVYLCASRRIEGLYEQYFGPGTRLTVT.